The TCR beta chain under discussion was sequenced for a study of blood T cells in healthy people across ages. Trimming shortened V by 3 bases and J by 0 bases, and 3 bases separated the two germline ends. This CDR3 comprises 14 residues. Sample-barcoded 5' priming and a J-beta primer mix drove a second PCR of 7 to 11 cycles. MiXCR was run by TCRdb on the 5' RACE reads, yielding one entry per CDR3 protein. The sample records 550,000 to 650,000 distinct CDR3 sequences, over 25% being singletons. These data were also filed under a second study, of T cells of mothers and their children. That source notes: Each mother gave over 9.5 million TCR beta CDR3 reads; each child, about 2.9 million.

The chain links TRBV12-3 or TRBV12-4 to TRBJ2-6; D gene uncertain. Material: blood. This TCR derives from a boy between 2 and 10 years old in good health. CDR3 residues: CASSFHSGANVLTF. DNA of the CDR3: TGTGCCAGCAGTTTCCACTCTGGGGCCAACGTCCTGACTTTC.